This T cell receptor (beta chain) was sequenced for a study of control samples from healthy donors and cancer patients. In its sample, this clone was seen once. Profiled with immunoSEQ multiplex PCR; TCRdb holds only in-frame clones, not every one. The data show some 87,000 clones, with approximately 80% seen just once and around a tenth held by the top ten. The V gene lost 1 base and the J gene lost 0 bases, with 0 bases spanning the gap. The CDR3 sequence is 12 residues long. Looked up from germline, CDR1 is PRHDT and CDR2 is FYEKMQ (reference sequence). Material for sequencing was PBMCs. The chain links TRBV13 to TRBJ1-1, with D unresolved. The sequence was collected from a man aged 55 to 70 with head and neck cancer. CDR3 residues: CASSLVNTEAFF. The DNA for the CDR3 is TGTGCCAGCAGCTTAGTGAACACTGAAGCTTTCTTT.